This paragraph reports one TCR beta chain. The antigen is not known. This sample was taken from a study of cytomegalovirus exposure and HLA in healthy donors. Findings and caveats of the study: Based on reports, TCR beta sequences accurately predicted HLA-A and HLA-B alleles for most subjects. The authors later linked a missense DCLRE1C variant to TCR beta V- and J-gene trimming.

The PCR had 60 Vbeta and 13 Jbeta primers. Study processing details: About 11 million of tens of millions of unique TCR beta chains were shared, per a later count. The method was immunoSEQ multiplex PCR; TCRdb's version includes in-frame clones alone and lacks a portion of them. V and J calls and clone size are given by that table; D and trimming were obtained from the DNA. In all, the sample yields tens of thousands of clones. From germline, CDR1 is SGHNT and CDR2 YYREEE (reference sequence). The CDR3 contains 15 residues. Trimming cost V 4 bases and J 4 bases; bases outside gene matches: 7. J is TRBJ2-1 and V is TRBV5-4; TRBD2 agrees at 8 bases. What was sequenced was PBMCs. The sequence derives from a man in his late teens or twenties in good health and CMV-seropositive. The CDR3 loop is CASSVRGGPYNEQFF. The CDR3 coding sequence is TGTGCCAGCAGCGTTCGGGGGGGCCCTTACAATGAGCAGTTCTTC.